This passage covers 3 T cell receptor beta chains from one sample sequenced in a study of tumor-infiltrating lymphocytes in primary liver carcinoma. From 500 to 600 ng of total RNA, TCR beta-specific cDNA was reverse-transcribed using a constant-region primer. Modified slightly, ARM-PCR produced TCR beta libraries over three nested multiplex PCR rounds. TRBV1-TRBV30 forward primers paired with a C-beta reverse primer were used in the first two PCR rounds, which ran roughly 10 cycles each. MiXCR was run by TCRdb on the multiplex PCR reads, yielding one entry per CDR3 protein. Here the sample spans fewer than 75,000 distinct CDR3 sequences, 60% to 85% being singletons. Each 20-30 mg portion of unsorted bulk tissue served as the source for co-extraction of RNA and DNA. Material for sequencing was liver tumor tissue from sampling region 2. As for subset: tumor region T2, inferior pole. These receptors came from a man aged 35 to 55 with primary liver carcinoma and hepatitis B virus infection.

In regard to this clonotype: Compared with germline, one end of the junction differs, possibly owing to a read error. V usage is TRBV5-5 and J usage is TRBJ2-7, with D perhaps matching TRBD2 (5 bases). Germline V gene data show CDR1 as SGHKS and CDR2 as YYEKEE (reference sequence). The CDR3 has 13 residues. DNA for the CDR3: TGTGCCCGCAGCTTCGGACTCTCCTACGAGCAGTACTTC. Translating it yields CARSFGLSYEQYF.

With regard to this clonotype: This may be a read error, as it is one base from a much larger clone. The gene calls are TRBV4-3 and TRBJ1-6, with TRBD1 matching over 10 bases. The CDR3 has 16 amino acids. The V segment lost 11 bases and the J segment 7 bases; nucleotides outside the gene matches: 14. CDR1 and CDR2 (germline): LGHNA, YSLEER. CDR3 in DNA: TGCGCCGGCAACTCCTGGGACAGGGGAAGGAATTCACCCCTCCACTTT. Its protein product is CAGNSWDRGRNSPLHF.

About this clonotype itself: An end of the junction does not agree with germline; a read error may underlie this. The chain has TRBV6-6 and TRBJ1-1, with D unclear. This CDR3 is 14 amino acids long. Germline values: CDR1 MNHNY, CDR2 SVGAGI (reference sequence). The CDR3 reads CAGRKEGGDSRAFF. The CDR3 nucleotides read TGTGCCGGCAGAAAGGAGGGTGGGGATAGTAGAGCTTTCTTT.